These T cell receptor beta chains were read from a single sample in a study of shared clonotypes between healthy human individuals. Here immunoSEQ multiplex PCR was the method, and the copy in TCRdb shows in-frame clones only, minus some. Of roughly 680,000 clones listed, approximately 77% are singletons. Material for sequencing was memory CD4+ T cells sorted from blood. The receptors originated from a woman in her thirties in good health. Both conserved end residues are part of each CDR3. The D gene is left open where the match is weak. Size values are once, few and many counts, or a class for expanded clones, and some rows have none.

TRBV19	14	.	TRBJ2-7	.	TGTGCCAGTAGTCCTGGACGGTCCTCCTACGAGCAGTACTTC	CASSPGRSSYEQYF
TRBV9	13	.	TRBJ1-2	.	TGTGCCAGCAGCCCCTTAATCGACTATGGCTACACCTTC	CASSPLIDYGYTF
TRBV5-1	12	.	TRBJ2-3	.	TGCGCCAGCAGCATCAGCCGGGATACGCAGTATTTT	CASSISRDTQYF
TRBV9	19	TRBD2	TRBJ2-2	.	TGTGCCAGCAGCGTCGCGGGACTAGCGGGAGCAGGCGACACCGGGGAGCTGTTTTTT	CASSVAGLAGAGDTGELFF
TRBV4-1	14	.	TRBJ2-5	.	TGCGCCAGCAGCCAAGATACAGCTCAAGAGACCCAGTACTTC	CASSQDTAQETQYF
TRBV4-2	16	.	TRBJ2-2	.	TGTGCCAGCAGCCAAGTGAACAGGGTTTCCACCGGGGAGCTGTTTTTT	CASSQVNRVSTGELFF
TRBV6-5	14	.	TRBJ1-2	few	TGTGCCAGCAGTTACTCCGGGATCAACTATGGCTACACCTTC	CASSYSGINYGYTF
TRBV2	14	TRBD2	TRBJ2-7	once	TGTGCCGGTGACGGACTAGGCCGGATCTACGAGCAGTACTTC	CAGDGLGRIYEQYF
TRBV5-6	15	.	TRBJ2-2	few	TGTGCCAGCAGCTTCCAGCCCGGGGGGCTCGGGGAGCTGTTTTTT	CASSFQPGGLGELFF
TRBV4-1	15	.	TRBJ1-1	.	TGCGCCAGCAGCCAAGATCGCAGGGGGAACACTGAAGCTTTCTTT	CASSQDRRGNTEAFF
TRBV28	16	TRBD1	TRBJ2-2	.	TGTGCCAGCAGTCTATGGACAGGATCTAGGTCCGGGGAGCTGTTTTTT	CASSLWTGSRSGELFF
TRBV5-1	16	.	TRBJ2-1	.	TGCGCCAGCAGCTTACCAAGCGGGCCTGCCTACAATGAGCAGTTCTTC	CASSLPSGPAYNEQFF
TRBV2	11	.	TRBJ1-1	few	TGTGCCAGCAGTGAAAGGTCGGGAGCTTTCTTT	CASSERSGAFF
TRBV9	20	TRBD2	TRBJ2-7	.	TGTGCCAGCAGCGCCTCGACCGGGACTAGCGGGATTGGGGACTCCTACGAGCAGTACTTC	CASSASTGTSGIGDSYEQYF
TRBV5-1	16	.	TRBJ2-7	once	TGCGCCAGCAGCTTGTTAATGGGGCAGGGAGGCTACGAGCAGTACTTC	CASSLLMGQGGYEQYF
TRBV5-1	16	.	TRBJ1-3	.	TGCGCCAGCAGAAGAGCACCGGACGTCTCTGGAAACACCATATATTTT	CASRRAPDVSGNTIYF
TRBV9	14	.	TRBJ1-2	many	TGTGCCAGCAGCGCCAACAGGGTAGGGGAGGGCTACACCTTC	CASSANRVGEGYTF
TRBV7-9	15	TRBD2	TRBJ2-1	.	TGTGCCAGCAGCCTTAGCGGGAGGTCCTACAATGAGCAGTTCTTC	CASSLSGRSYNEQFF
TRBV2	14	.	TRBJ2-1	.	TGTGCCAGCACCAGAACGGAGTTCTACAATGAGCAGTTCTTC	CASTRTEFYNEQFF
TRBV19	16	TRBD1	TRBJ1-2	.	TGTGCCAGTAGTCGGGACAGGGGAGGAAATATCTATGGCTACACCTTC	CASSRDRGGNIYGYTF
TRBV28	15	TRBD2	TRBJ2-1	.	TGTGCCAGCAGCTTGGGACTAGCGGGACTCAATGAGCAGTTCTTC	CASSLGLAGLNEQFF
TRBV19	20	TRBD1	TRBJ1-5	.	TGTGCCAGTAGCCCTACCGGGACAGGGTGGGGGAGTAGGAGCAATCAGCCCCAGCATTTT	CASSPTGTGWGSRSNQPQHF
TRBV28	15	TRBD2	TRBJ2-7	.	TGTGCCAGCAGTTACCCTAGCGGGAGTGTCTACGAGCAGTACTTC	CASSYPSGSVYEQYF
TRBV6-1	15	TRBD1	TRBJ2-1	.	TGTGCCAGCAGTGATGCAACAGGGGGTCGAGATGAGCAGTTCTTC	CASSDATGGRDEQFF
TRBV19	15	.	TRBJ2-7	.	TGTGCCAGTAGTCCCGGGGCCGCACCCTCCTACGAGCAGTACTTC	CASSPGAAPSYEQYF
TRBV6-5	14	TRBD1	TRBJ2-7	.	TGTGCCAGCAGTTACGGTCAGGGGGCGCGCGAGCAGTACTTC	CASSYGQGAREQYF
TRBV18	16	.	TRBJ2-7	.	TGTGCCAGCTCACTTGGAAACGCCGGGACCACCTACGAGCAGTACTTC	CASSLGNAGTTYEQYF
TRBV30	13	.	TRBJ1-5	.	TGTGCCTGGAGTAGACAGGTCAATCAGCCCCAGCATTTT	CAWSRQVNQPQHF
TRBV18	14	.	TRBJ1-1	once	TGTGCCAGCTCAGCTGGGACGGCGAACACTGAAGCTTTCTTT	CASSAGTANTEAFF
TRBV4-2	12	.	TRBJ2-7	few	TGTGCCAGCAAGCAATCCCTGGACGAGCAGTACTTC	CASKQSLDEQYF
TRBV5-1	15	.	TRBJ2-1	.	TGCGCCAGCAGCTCAGGGCCCGCGGACTACAATGAGCAGTTCTTC	CASSSGPADYNEQFF
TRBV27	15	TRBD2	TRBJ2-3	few	TGTGCCAGCAGTTTTTTAACGGGAGGGTCAGATACGCAGTATTTT	CASSFLTGGSDTQYF
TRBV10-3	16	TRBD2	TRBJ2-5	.	TGTGCCATCAGTGATAAACAGCGGGAGGGCACGGAGACCCAGTACTTC	CAISDKQREGTETQYF
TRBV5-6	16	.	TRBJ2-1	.	TGTGCCAGCAGCATCTGGGGCGTTCACCCATACAATGAGCAGTTCTTC	CASSIWGVHPYNEQFF
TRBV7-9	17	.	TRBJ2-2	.	TGTGCCAGCAGCTTTGGTGGCCAGGGAAGAGGGGCCGGGGAGCTGTTTTTT	CASSFGGQGRGAGELFF
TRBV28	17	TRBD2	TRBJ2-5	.	TGTGCCAGCAGTTTAAATCAACCTAGCGGGCTCCAAGAGACCCAGTACTTC	CASSLNQPSGLQETQYF
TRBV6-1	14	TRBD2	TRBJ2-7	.	TGTGCCAGCAGGGTTAGCGGGAGCGGCAACGAGCAGTACTTC	CASRVSGSGNEQYF
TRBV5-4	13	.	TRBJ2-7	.	TGTGCCAGCAGCTCAGCAAAGGACTACGAGCAGTACTTC	CASSSAKDYEQYF
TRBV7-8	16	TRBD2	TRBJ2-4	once	TGTGCCAGCAGCCCGACTAGCGGGGTCTCCAAAAACATTCAGTACTTC	CASSPTSGVSKNIQYF
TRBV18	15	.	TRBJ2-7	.	TGTGCCAGCTCACCTGTGACTAACCCCCTGGGAGAGCAGTACTTC	CASSPVTNPLGEQYF
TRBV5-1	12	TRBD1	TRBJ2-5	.	TGCGCCACCCGGACAGGGGAGCAGACCCAGTACTTC	CATRTGEQTQYF
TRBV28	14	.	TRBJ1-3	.	TGTGCCAGCTCGGACAGTGTAACTGGAAACACCATATATTTT	CASSDSVTGNTIYF
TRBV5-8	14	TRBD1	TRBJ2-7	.	TGTGCCAGCAGCCGGACAGGGTCCTCCTACGAGCAGTACTTC	CASSRTGSSYEQYF
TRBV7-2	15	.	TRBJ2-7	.	TGTGCCAGCACCCCCAAGACCGGGACTGCCTACGAGCAGTACTTC	CASTPKTGTAYEQYF
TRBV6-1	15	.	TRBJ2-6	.	TGTGCCAGCAGTTTATGGGGGGCTGGGGCCAACGTCCTGACTTTC	CASSLWGAGANVLTF
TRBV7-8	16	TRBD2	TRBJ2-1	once	TGTGCCAGCAGCTTAAGCGGGACCATCTCCTACAATGAGCAGTTCTTC	CASSLSGTISYNEQFF
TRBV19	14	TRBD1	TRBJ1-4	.	TGTGCCACGGCAACAGGGGGCGCTAATGAAAAACTGTTTTTT	CATATGGANEKLFF
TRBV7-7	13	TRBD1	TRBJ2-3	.	TGTGCCAGCAGCTTAGCGCAGGGGGACCTTCTGTATTTT	CASSLAQGDLLYF
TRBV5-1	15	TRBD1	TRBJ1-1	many	TGCGCCAGCATAGGACAGGATTCTCGGGGCACTGAAGCTTTCTTT	CASIGQDSRGTEAFF
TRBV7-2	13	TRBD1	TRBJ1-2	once	TGTGCCAGCAGCTCCGGACAGGGATATGGCTACACCTTC	CASSSGQGYGYTF
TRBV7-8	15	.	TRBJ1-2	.	TGTGCCAGCAGCTTCTTTTACTTCGGCCACTATGGCTACACCTTC	CASSFFYFGHYGYTF
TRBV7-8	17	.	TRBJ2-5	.	TGTGCCAGCAGCTTGAGGGACTGGCGGGGCCAGGGAGAGACCCAGTACTTC	CASSLRDWRGQGETQYF
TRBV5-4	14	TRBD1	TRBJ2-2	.	TGTGCCAGCAGCTACGACAGGGGGAACGGGGAGCTGTTTTTT	CASSYDRGNGELFF
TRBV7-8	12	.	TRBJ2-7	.	TGTGCCAGCAGCCCACCGAACTACGAGCAGTACTTC	CASSPPNYEQYF
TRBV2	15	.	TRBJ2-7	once	TGTGCCAGCAGTGAAGCTCCTCTGCGGGGCTACGAGCAGTACTTC	CASSEAPLRGYEQYF
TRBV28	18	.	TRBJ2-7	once	TGTGCCAGCAGTTTACCCTCGGCCGTGCGGGCAAACTCCTACGAGCAGTACTTC	CASSLPSAVRANSYEQYF
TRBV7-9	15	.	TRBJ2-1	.	TGTGCCAGCAGCTTTTGGGGGCGCTCCGACGATGAGCAGTTCTTC	CASSFWGRSDDEQFF
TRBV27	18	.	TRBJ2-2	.	TGTGCCAGCAGTTTATCAAGGTATGGCGGGACGAACACCGGGGAGCTGTTTTTT	CASSLSRYGGTNTGELFF
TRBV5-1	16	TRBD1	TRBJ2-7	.	TGCGCCAGCAGCCTAGCAAACAGGGGGCGGCTCAACGAGCAGTACTTC	CASSLANRGRLNEQYF